This entry lists 10 T cell receptor beta chains sequenced from one sample in a study of shared clonotypes between healthy human individuals (TCRdb year 2020). Library method: the immunoSEQ multiplex PCR assay. TCRdb retrieved this table from immuneACCESS and kept in-frame rearrangements only. Not all clones are present; in checked studies, unresolved V genes account for under half, and no reason is known for the remainder. The sample table lists roughly 2.2 million clones, 90% to 95% of them with a count of one. Clones ranked in the top ten supply around 0.4% of the sample. The material sequenced was naive CD4+ T cells from PBMCs. In light of the paper, this sample's cell subset or site label describes: CD45RA+ positively selected. Receptors were obtained from a man in his late teens or twenties in good health. Some clones in this sample may be carry-over from other donors' samples.

This clone has a single count. V and J are TRBV6-1 and TRBJ2-7; 8 bases are shared with TRBD2. Germline V gene lookup returns CDR1 MNHNS and CDR2 SASEGT. The CDR3 has 14 residues. The junction had 5 bases not matched to a gene; V was cut back by 5 bases and J by 2 bases. The CDR3 protein is CASSLGLATYEQYF. CDR3 coding DNA: TGTGCCAGCAGTTTAGGACTAGCTACCTACGAGCAGTACTTC.

This clone was seen just once. CDR3 loop: CSVYRNEQFF. The CDR3, as DNA: TGCAGTGTGTACAGGAATGAGCAGTTCTTC. The rearrangement links TRBV20-1 to TRBJ2-1, with D tentatively TRBD1 (5 bases). The CDR3 has 10 amino acids. The V gene lost 7 bases and the J gene lost 7 bases, with 8 bases spanning the gap. CDR1 and CDR2 from the germline V gene are DFQATT and SNEGSKA (reference sequence).

The J gene is TRBJ1-2, the V gene TRBV9; D uncertain. Germline lookup yields CDR1 SGDLS and CDR2 YYNGEE. The CDR3 has 15 residues. V was shortened by 0 bases and J by 2 bases, with 11 bases between the two germline ends. CDR3: CASSVDTGKNYGYTF. The CDR3 DNA is TGTGCCAGCAGCGTAGATACGGGGAAGAACTATGGCTACACCTTC.

The V gene is TRBV19, the J gene TRBJ2-3; D possibly matches TRBD1 or TRBD2 (5 bases each). Germline CDR1 reads LNHDA; CDR2 reads SQIVND (reference sequence). This CDR3 region has 16 residues. Between the trimmed V and J ends, which lost 7 bases and 6 bases, there was a span of 23 bases. CDR3 sequence reads: CASTSWGGRERDTQYF. The CDR3 DNA sequence: TGTGCCAGTACCTCCTGGGGCGGCCGCGAGCGGGATACGCAGTATTTT.

The CDR3 protein is CASSALQGASGTDTQYF. The CDR3 nucleotides read TGTGCCAGCTCGGCGTTACAGGGGGCATCGGGCACAGATACGCAGTATTTT. The chain links TRBV18 to TRBJ2-3; 9 nucleotides align to TRBD1. The CDR3 loop spans 17 amino acids. Germline CDR1 is KGHSH and CDR2 is LQKENI. V shed 6 bases and J 1 base; nucleotides not matched to a gene: 11.

The chain links TRBV6-5 to TRBJ1-2; the D gene is possibly TRBD1 (6 bases). The germline V gene has CDR1 MNHEY and CDR2 SVGAGI. V was trimmed by 5 bases and J by 3 bases, leaving 13 bases between them. CDR3 size: 14 residues. The CDR3 loop reads CASSLTGGDYGYTF. The DNA of the CDR3 is TGTGCCAGCAGTCTGACAGGTGGAGACTATGGCTACACCTTC.

The rearrangement links TRBV10-3 to TRBJ2-7; tentatively, D is TRBD1 or TRBD2 (5 bases each). Germline values: CDR1 ENHRY, CDR2 SYGVKD. CDR3 length: 14 residues. The V and J ends lost 4 bases and 2 bases respectively, with 12 bases between them. The CDR3 sequence is CAISVTGGTYEQYF. In DNA form, the CDR3 reads TGTGCCATCAGTGTAACAGGAGGTACCTACGAGCAGTACTTC.

The chain employs TRBV5-1 and TRBJ2-7, with D possibly matching TRBD2 (5 bases). Germline V lookup: CDR1 SGHRS, CDR2 YFSETQ. The V end was cut by 4 bases, the J end by 7 bases, with 21 bases between. The CDR3 is 15 residues long. CDR3 residues: CASSGLRDGGLEQYF. The CDR3 coding sequence is TGCGCCAGCAGCGGCCTCCGGGATGGCGGTTTGGAGCAGTACTTC. The full variable domain, its missing parts supplied by reference TRBV5-1 and TRBJ2-7, is KAGVTQTPRYLIKTRGQQVTLSCSPISGHRSVSWYQQTPGQGLQFLFEYFSETQRNKGNFPGRFSGRQFSNSRSEMNVSTLELGDSALYLCASSGLRDGGLEQYFGPGTRLTVT.

The chain couples TRBV19 to TRBJ1-2, with D hard to call. The CDR3 has 14 residues. The germline V gene has CDR1 LNHDA and CDR2 SQIVND (reference sequence). Trimming pared 3 bases from V and 4 bases from J, leaving 12 bases between. In DNA, the CDR3 is TGTGCCAGTAGTATCTTGGGCCGTCTCTATGGCTACACCTTC. It yields the protein CASSILGRLYGYTF. Combining the CDR3 with reference TRBV19 and TRBJ1-2 gives the whole variable domain DGGITQSPKYLFRKEGQNVTLSCEQNLNHDAMYWYRQDPGQGLRLIYYSQIVNDFQKGDIAEGYSVSREKKESFPLTVTSAQKNPTAFYLCASSILGRLYGYTFGSGTRLTVV.

J is TRBJ1-5 and V is TRBV28; TRBD1 aligns across 12 bases. The CDR3 length is 17 residues. CDR1 is MDHEN and CDR2 is SYDVKM in the germline V gene. V shed 3 bases, J shed 3 bases, and the junction held 6 bases outside the gene matches. The CDR3 sequence: CASSFRGQGASNQPQHF. The CDR3 DNA reads as TGTGCCAGCAGTTTCCGGGGACAGGGGGCTTCCAATCAGCCCCAGCATTTT.